These 17 T cell receptor beta chains were all obtained from the same sample, sequenced in a study of blood T cell repertoires in COVID-19. Some clones are missing from TCRdb's copy, which holds only in-frame ones; the method was immunoSEQ multiplex PCR. This sample has over 250,000 clones; 75% to 90% occur once, and the top ten carry approximately 1.4%. Sequencing was performed on peripheral blood. These receptors all stem from a woman aged 40 to 55 who had recovered from COVID-19.

The chain employs TRBV4-1 and TRBJ2-1; 9 positions agree with TRBD2. J lost 13 bases, V lost 1 base, and 8 bases had no gene match. Germline V gene data show CDR1 as MGHRA and CDR2 as YSYEKL. The CDR3 loop spans 14 amino acids. CDR3 bases: TGCGCCAGCAGCCAAGTTCGCGGGGGGGCCGAACAGTTCTTC. Translation gives CASSQVRGGAEQFF.

The chain combines TRBV11-3 with TRBJ2-5; no definite D call. V dropped 4 bases and J dropped 0 bases, with 6 bases sitting between them. This CDR3 is 13 amino acids long. Germline CDR1 reads SGHNT; CDR2 reads YENEEA. CDR3 sequence (DNA): TGTGCCAGCAGCTCTAAGTACCAAGAGACCCAGTACTTC. This gives the protein CASSSKYQETQYF.

This clone has only one observation. The chain joins TRBV19 to TRBJ2-1; 8 nucleotides match TRBD1. The V gene's germline CDR1 is LNHDA and CDR2 SQIVND (reference sequence). The V gene end was trimmed by 4 bases and the J gene end by 6 bases; junction bases not matched to a gene: 11. The CDR3 covers 16 residues. DNA for the CDR3: TGTGCCAGTAGTAGAGACCATTCAGGGGGCTTCAATGAGCAGTTCTTC. Protein sequence: CASSRDHSGGFNEQFF.

This clone was observed once. The genes are TRBV3-1 (or the pseudogene TRBV3-2) and TRBJ2-7; D remains unclear. Trimming left V 4 bases short and J 4 bases short, with 17 bases between. Germline values: CDR1 LGHDT, CDR2 YNNKEL (reference sequence). The length of the CDR3 is 15 residues. In DNA, the CDR3 is TGTGCCAGCAGCCCGTCCCTAGGATCGGTTTACGAGCAGTACTTC. Protein product: CASSPSLGSVYEQYF.

The rearrangement uses TRBV7-8 and TRBJ1-1; a possible D gene is TRBD1 (5 bases). The CDR3 loop spans 14 amino acids. Germline V CDR1 and CDR2: SGHVS, FQNEAQ. Trimming took off 1 base at V and 5 bases at J, with 11 bases between the two ends. The CDR3 nucleotides read TGTGCCAGCAGCTTAGACCCGGGGGGAACTGAAGCTTTCTTT. This translates into CASSLDPGGTEAFF.

The chain links TRBV9 to TRBJ1-2; D is ambiguous. Germline V gene lookup returns CDR1 SGDLS and CDR2 YYNGEE. This CDR3 comprises 14 residues. The V end lost 3 bases, the J end lost 7 bases, and 16 bases lay between the germline ends. CDR3 region: CASSAWGGSLGYTF. DNA for the CDR3: TGTGCCAGCAGCGCTTGGGGAGGCTCCCTTGGCTACACCTTC. Complete variable domain (other parts from reference TRBV9 and TRBJ1-2): DSGVTQTPKHLITATGQRVTLRCSPRSGDLSVYWYQQSLDQGLQFLIQYYNGEERAKGNILERFSAQQFPDLHSELNLSSLELGDSALYFCASSAWGGSLGYTFGSGTRLTVV.

This chain connects TRBV9 to TRBJ1-2; possibly TRBD1 for D (6 bases). V dropped 7 bases and J dropped 0 bases, with 16 bases sitting between them. The germline CDR1 and CDR2 sequences are SGDLS and YYNGEE. The CDR3 has 15 residues. As DNA, the CDR3 is TGTGCCAGCGGACCCAGGGAGGGGGCTAACTATGGCTACACCTTC. This sequence encodes CASGPREGANYGYTF.

The CDR3 reads CASSLAVGSAFF. The CDR3 DNA reads as TGTGCCAGCAGCTTGGCCGTCGGTTCTGCTTTCTTT. The chain couples TRBV5-6 to TRBJ1-1; D remains ambiguous. CDR1 is SGHDT, CDR2 YYEEEE, per germline. Trimming removed 0 bases from V and 11 bases from J, with 11 bases in between. The CDR3 extends over 12 amino acids.

This chain joins TRBV4-1 and TRBJ2-7; 9 nucleotides align to TRBD1. Germline loops: CDR1 MGHRA, CDR2 YSYEKL. The CDR3 sequence is 14 residues long. The V and J ends lost 4 bases and 6 bases, in that order; junction bases with no gene match: 7. CDR3 sequence reads: CASSRGQGKAEQYF. CDR3 in DNA: TGCGCCAGCAGCCGAGGACAGGGGAAGGCCGAGCAGTACTTC.

The V call is TRBV27, the J call TRBJ2-7; a possible D gene is TRBD2 (6 bases). This CDR3 spans 16 amino acids. Trimming removed 7 bases from V and 4 bases from J, with 23 bases in between. Germline lookup yields CDR1 MNHEY and CDR2 SMNVEV (reference sequence). CDR3 bases: TGTGCCAGCACCCCAGATCCGGGACTTATACTTTACGAGCAGTACTTC. This codes for CASTPDPGLILYEQYF.

CDR3 protein: CASSFGQGESPLHF. The DNA of the CDR3 is TGTGCCAGCAGCTTCGGACAGGGGGAATCACCCCTCCACTTT. The genes are TRBV9 and TRBJ1-6; TRBD1 agrees at 10 bases. The CDR3 consists of 14 residues. V lost 4 bases to trimming and J lost 10 bases; unmatched junction nucleotides: 5. The V gene's germline CDR1 is SGDLS and CDR2 YYNGEE.

The genes are TRBV9 and TRBJ1-6; D remains unclear. This CDR3 spans 17 amino acids. Germline CDR1 SGDLS, CDR2 YYNGEE. V lost 4 bases and J lost 6, with 20 bases in between. In DNA form, the CDR3 reads TGTGCCAGCAGCTCCAACCCCCGGAGGCCGGTTAATTCACCCCTCCACTTT. This gives the protein CASSSNPRRPVNSPLHF.

The chain combines TRBV19 with TRBJ2-2; tentative D call: TRBD1 (6 bases). Trimming stripped 10 bases from V and 0 bases from J, with 18 bases between. There are 16 residues in the CDR3. Per germline, CDR1 LNHDA and CDR2 SQIVND (reference sequence). The CDR3, as DNA: TGTGCCACCCCGGGGCGGCAGGGGTCGAACACCGGGGAGCTGTTTTTT. This codes for CATPGRQGSNTGELFF. Variable domain in full (rest from reference TRBV19 and TRBJ2-2): DGGITQSPKYLFRKEGQNVTLSCEQNLNHDAMYWYRQDPGQGLRLIYYSQIVNDFQKGDIAEGYSVSREKKESFPLTVTSAQKNPTAFYLCATPGRQGSNTGELFFGEGSRLTVL.

This clone was picked up one time. The J gene is TRBJ1-2, the V gene TRBV7-2; D is unclear. Between the trimmed V and J ends, which lost 5 bases and 2 bases, there was a span of 15 bases. The CDR3 spans 15 residues. Germline assignment: CDR1 SGHTA and CDR2 FQGNSA. CDR3 coding DNA: TGTGCCAGCAGCCAGTCGACACCTCTCAACTATGGCTACACCTTC. Protein: CASSQSTPLNYGYTF.

The chain uses TRBV7-2 and TRBJ2-1; 11 bases line up with TRBD2. CDR1 is SGHTA and CDR2 is FQGNSA in the germline V gene. V lost 6 bases, J lost 7 bases, and 11 bases stayed unmatched. CDR3 length: 16 residues. CDR3 DNA sequence: TGTGCCAGCAGAGATCATCTAGCGGGGGGAATGAATGAGCAGTTCTTC. It specifies CASRDHLAGGMNEQFF.

V usage is TRBV29-1 and J usage is TRBJ2-7; 9 positions match TRBD1. The trim removed 6 bases at V and 6 bases at J, leaving 6 bases unmatched. Germline V gene lookup returns CDR1 SQVTM and CDR2 ANQGSEA. The CDR3 totals 12 residues. CDR3 loop: CSVAQGAVEQYF. CDR3 nucleotide sequence: TGCAGCGTGGCACAGGGGGCAGTCGAGCAGTACTTC.

The chain joins TRBV7-2 to TRBJ1-1, with TRBD1 matching 9 bases. The V and J ends lost 6 bases and 5 bases, in that order; junction bases with no gene match: 4. Per germline, CDR1 SGHTA and CDR2 FQGNSA. The CDR3 covers 13 residues. The CDR3 DNA sequence: TGTGCCAGCAGTTTACAGGGGGCGACTGAAGCTTTCTTT. Its protein product is CASSLQGATEAFF.